A selection of T cell receptor beta chains follows, all from one sample in a study of CD8+ T cells in alopecia areata. Assay used: immunoSEQ multiplex PCR; TCRdb lists only in-frame clones, some missing. The table shows over 85,000 clones, with 70% to 85% occurring only once. This sample comprised CD8+ T cells sorted from blood, obtained around week 44, from a patient treated with tofacitinib. These receptors all stem from a human donor with alopecia areata. Each CDR3 is given without its conserved first and last residue. The D gene is left open where the match is weak.

>TRBV30|-
AWSETWTLDGYT
>TRBV5-6|-
ASSLEGPGLLGYEQY
>TRBV4-3|-
ASSQDPDSEGYNEQF
>TRBV19|TRBD1
ASNMGTDEAF
>TRBV10-3|-
AISEGGETQY
>TRBV7-9|-
ASSPGDEQY
>TRBV30|-
AWSVGQTDTQY
>TRBV6-1|TRBD1
ASSGPGTGLNTEAF
>TRBV19|-
ASSIELEAYEQY
>TRBV2|-
ASNGLH
>TRBV19|TRBD2
ASTDQVGTSGGILNTGELF
>TRBV7-2|-
ASSQGVGEEQF
>TRBV7-2|TRBD1
ASSLGQGPFNEQF
>TRBV14|-
ASSQLGGTDTQY
>TRBV19|TRBD1
ASSPGQGTYEQY
>TRBV11-2|TRBD1
ASSPGTGAYEQY
>TRBV6-4|TRBD2
ASRIAGGPENEQF
>TRBV2|-
ASSVWGGTEAF
>TRBV14|-
ASSQAGIRSYEQY
>TRBV6-5|-
ASSYQGTEQF
>TRBV29-1|TRBD1
SGRTGGSNGYT
>TRBV6-5|-
ASGQGSRLH
>TRBV19|-
ASSDQASNTEAF
>TRBV30|-
AWNAENAYEQY
>TRBV29-1|-
SVEKYNEQF
>TRBV19|-
ASSIFEGDAKYEQY
>TRBV21-1|-
ASSSQRAQGEQY
>TRBV5-6|-
ASSYSGTPPEGQY
>TRBV4-3|-
ASSQDHWGGQPQH
>TRBV6-5|-
ASSPPGGEETQY
>TRBV19|TRBD2
ASTTLAGKTDTQY
>TRBV29-1|-
SVEGEGNEQY
>TRBV25-1|-
AALWEAKNIQY
>TRBV27|-
ASSSGPVVGNEKLF
>TRBV4-3|-
ASSLSLVNEQF
>TRBV4-3|-
ASSQNSGRQETQY
>TRBV7-3|-
ASSLTRQAPYNEQF
>TRBV29-1|TRBD2
SVEDPSGTSSYNEQF
>TRBV23-1|-
ASSQSQVNERPSGANVLT
>TRBV25-1|-
ASRGRGTGELF
>TRBV6-1|-
ASRDPGAADEQF
>TRBV5-1|TRBD2
ASSPPSGGESTDTQY
>TRBV2|-
ASSHRVGEQY